The clone carrying this T cell receptor (beta chain) was counted ten times or more. What it binds is unknown. The time point was: newly diagnosed GD, antithyroid drugs for less than 3 months. PBMCs were the source of the RNA used for TCR sequencing. Building of the TCR beta libraries involved iRepertoire HTBI primers and Arm-PCR of CDR3 regions. Using its own MiXCR run on the multiplex PCR reads, TCRdb lists one record per CDR3 protein. The profile shows about 220,000 distinct CDR3 sequences, approximately 18% of them singletons. The data are from a study of regulatory T cells in long-lasting Graves disease. General study findings and limits: Graves' patients with persistent disease showed TCR diversity lower than patients newly diagnosed.

The CDR3 length is 11 residues. Germline-derived CDR1 and CDR2 are SGDLS and YYNGEE. Deletions cut 1 base from V and 6 bases from J, with 4 bases between. This same sample was also taken into another study, of T cells in Graves' hyperthyroidism and ophthalmopathy. As that study records: Graves' hyperthyroidism qualified as stable when ophthalmopathy did not progress within 18 months.

This sample comprised peripheral blood mononuclear cells (PBMCs), obtained at new diagnosis, from a patient treated with antithyroid drugs. This TCR was recovered from a woman aged 25 to 39 with Graves disease. This chain connects TRBV9 to TRBJ1-2; no definite D call. The DNA for the CDR3 is TGTGCCAGCAGCGTAAACGATGGCTACACCTTC. This sequence encodes CASSVNDGYTF.